These T cell receptor beta chains were read from a single sample in a study of T-cell memory formation after mild COVID-19. TCRdb fed the 5' RACE reads into MiXCR, producing one record per CDR3 protein. The sample lists 350,000 to 450,000 distinct CDR3 sequences, less than 25% seen once, with 8.5% to 9% in the top ten. What was sequenced was PBMCs or a T cell subset sorted from them (not recorded which). These receptors were taken from an adult woman who had mild COVID-19 (a few samples of this study predate the infection). Cell type and time point are not known. Both conserved end residues are part of each CDR3. The D gene is left open where the match is weak. Some rows have no size entry. The others give once, few or many, or a class for an expanded clone.

TRBJ1-5,TRBD1,few,TRBV5-1,CASSLATGGNQPQHF,TGCGCCAGCAGCTTGGCTACAGGGGGCAATCAGCCCCAGCATTTT
TRBJ2-3,NA,few,TRBV14,CASSQAAGSTDTQYF,TGTGCCAGCAGCCAGGCTGCCGGCAGCACAGATACGCAGTATTTT
TRBJ1-6,TRBD1,NA,TRBV7-2,CASSWDRGRNSPLHF,TGTGCCAGCAGCTGGGACAGGGGGCGAAATTCACCCCTCCACTTT
TRBJ1-2,NA,NA,TRBV3-1,CASSQAGAYGYTF,TGTGCCAGCAGCCAAGCAGGGGCCTATGGCTACACCTTC
TRBJ2-2,NA,NA,TRBV20-1,CSARPPNTGELFF,TGCAGTGCGAGACCTCCGAACACCGGGGAGCTGTTTTTT
TRBJ1-2,NA,NA,TRBV7-8,CASSLDTILYGYTF,TGTGCCAGCAGCTTAGATACGATTCTCTATGGCTACACCTTC
TRBJ1-2,NA,few,TRBV4-1,CASSRGRAAGSNYGYTF,TGCGCCAGCAGCCGAGGAAGGGCCGCGGGGAGTAACTATGGCTACACCTTC
TRBJ1-5,NA,NA,TRBV20-1,CSARPLSNQPQHF,TGCAGTGCTCGACCCCTTAGCAATCAGCCCCAGCATTTT
TRBJ2-2,NA,few,TRBV5-1,CASSLKGIGYTGELFF,TGCGCCAGCAGCTTAAAAGGGATCGGTTACACCGGGGAGCTGTTTTTT
TRBJ2-7,NA,few,TRBV7-9,CASTYLARGSEQYF,TGTGCCAGCACCTACTTGGCCAGGGGATCCGAGCAGTACTTC
TRBJ2-5,TRBD2,NA,TRBV23-1,CASSQLPGLAGGPNQETQYF,TGCGCCAGCAGTCAGCTACCGGGACTAGCGGGAGGGCCGAACCAAGAGACCCAGTACTTC
TRBJ2-1,TRBD2,NA,TRBV6-5,CASSYSIPSGVYNEQFF,TGTGCCAGCAGTTACTCGATCCCTAGCGGAGTCTACAATGAGCAGTTCTTC
TRBJ2-7,NA,NA,TRBV20-1,CSARAQEGGDLEQYF,TGCAGTGCTAGAGCACAGGAGGGGGGGGATCTCGAGCAGTACTTC
TRBJ1-1,NA,NA,TRBV7-2,CASSPNLRDTEAFF,TGTGCCAGCAGCCCTAACTTGAGGGACACTGAAGCTTTCTTT
TRBJ2-3,NA,few,TRBV18,CASSRRFADTQYF,TGTGCCAGCTCACGGCGTTTCGCAGATACGCAGTATTTT
TRBJ1-3,NA,once,TRBV9,CASSVGVAGNTIYF,TGTGCCAGCAGCGTAGGTGTGGCTGGAAACACCATATATTTT
TRBJ1-2,NA,NA,TRBV12-3/TRBV12-4,CASSSYTGPSLGYTF,TGTGCCAGCAGTTCTTATACCGGGCCTTCCCTCGGCTACACCTTC
TRBJ1-1,NA,NA,TRBV19,CASSIGGQLLNTEAFF,TGTGCCAGTAGTATCGGAGGGCAGCTATTGAACACTGAAGCTTTCTTT
TRBJ1-1,NA,NA,TRBV5-1,CASSLGDSNTEAFF,TGCGCCAGCAGCTTAGGAGACTCGAACACTGAAGCTTTCTTT
TRBJ1-1,NA,few,TRBV12-3/TRBV12-4,CASSAGTRTEAFF,TGTGCCAGCAGCGCTGGGACAAGGACTGAAGCTTTCTTT
TRBJ2-2,NA,NA,TRBV4-2,CASGSGVNTGELFF,TGTGCCAGCGGGTCTGGCGTTAACACCGGGGAGCTGTTTTTT
TRBJ2-1,TRBD2,once,TRBV6-5,CASSYSIAGGHEQFF,TGTGCCAGCAGTTACTCGATAGCGGGAGGGCATGAGCAGTTCTTC
TRBJ2-5,TRBD2,once,TRBV19,CASMGGVHQETQYF,TGTGCCAGTATGGGGGGGGTACACCAAGAGACCCAGTACTTC
TRBJ2-5,NA,NA,TRBV6-2/TRBV6-3,CASSNTGMAQYF,TGTGCCAGCAGTAACACAGGGATGGCCCAGTACTTC
TRBJ1-4,NA,few,TRBV10-3,CAISEPLPNGGEKLFF,TGTGCCATCAGTGAGCCTCTACCAAACGGAGGCGAAAAACTGTTTTTT
TRBJ2-2,NA,NA,TRBV7-2,CASSSTTGNTGELFF,TGTGCCAGCAGCTCTACGACAGGGAACACCGGGGAGCTGTTTTTT
TRBJ2-7,TRBD2,NA,TRBV9,CASSHTSAPYEQYF,TGTGCCAGCAGCCATACTAGCGCACCCTACGAGCAGTACTTC
TRBJ2-7,NA,NA,TRBV9,CASSAHLGGYEQYF,TGTGCCAGCAGCGCCCATCTAGGGGGGTACGAGCAGTACTTC
TRBJ1-1,TRBD1,few,TRBV6-5,CASSSDRAMNTEAFF,TGTGCCAGCAGTTCAGACAGGGCCATGAACACTGAAGCTTTCTTT
TRBJ2-1,TRBD2,NA,TRBV20-1,CSAYGLAGWGPSSYNEQFF,TGCAGTGCTTACGGACTAGCGGGATGGGGCCCCAGCTCCTACAATGAGCAGTTCTTC
TRBJ1-2,NA,NA,TRBV20-1,CSASRGFGVYGYTF,TGCAGTGCTAGCCGCGGGTTTGGGGTCTATGGCTACACCTTC
TRBJ2-7,TRBD1,few,TRBV20-1,CSANRFPGQGNEQYF,TGCAGTGCAAATCGTTTTCCGGGACAGGGTAACGAGCAGTACTTC
TRBJ2-5,NA,few,TRBV7-9,CASSTGFEETQYF,TGTGCCAGCAGTACAGGGTTTGAAGAGACCCAGTACTTC
TRBJ1-2,NA,NA,TRBV9,CASSVAGSPYGYTF,TGTGCCAGCAGCGTAGCGGGCAGCCCCTATGGCTACACCTTC
TRBJ1-2,NA,NA,TRBV7-2,CASSQGQGYTF,TGTGCCAGCAGTCAGGGGCAAGGCTACACCTTC
TRBJ2-3,TRBD2,NA,TRBV3-1,CASTESGRYVGRDTQYF,TGTGCCAGCACCGAATCGGGGCGCTACGTCGGGAGGGATACGCAGTATTTT
TRBJ2-3,NA,NA,TRBV5-1,CASSPGTIGTDTQYF,TGCGCCAGCAGCCCCGGGACAATAGGCACAGATACGCAGTATTTT
TRBJ2-3,NA,few,TRBV15,CATSSGHLSTDTQYF,TGTGCCACCAGCAGCGGACACCTCAGCACAGATACGCAGTATTTT
TRBJ1-2,NA,few,TRBV3-1,CASSQDRWGNYGYTF,TGTGCCAGCAGCCAAGATCGTTGGGGAAACTATGGCTACACCTTC
TRBJ2-7,TRBD2,few,TRBV7-6,CASSPRLAGSSYEQYF,TGTGCCAGCAGCCCACGACTAGCGGGGAGCTCCTACGAGCAGTACTTC
TRBJ2-7,NA,few,TRBV12-3/TRBV12-4,CASSTGHLSSHEQYF,TGTGCCAGCAGTACGGGACACTTGTCGTCCCACGAGCAGTACTTC
TRBJ2-7,NA,NA,TRBV6-5,CASSRDPGSSYEQYF,TGTGCCAGCAGTCGTGATCCAGGGAGCTCCTACGAGCAGTACTTC
TRBJ2-3,TRBD2,NA,TRBV5-1,CASSFGTSGYTDTQYF,TGCGCCAGCAGCTTTGGGACTAGCGGATACACAGATACGCAGTATTTT
TRBJ2-1,TRBD2,once,TRBV20-1,CSARDYRLAGGHEQFF,TGCAGTGCTAGAGATTATCGACTAGCGGGAGGGCATGAGCAGTTCTTC
TRBJ1-3,NA,few,TRBV5-4,CASSTDSVGTIYF,TGTGCCAGCAGCACTGACAGCGTGGGCACCATATATTTT
TRBJ2-1,NA,few,TRBV9,CASSAEYNEQFF,TGTGCCAGCAGCGCCGAATACAATGAGCAGTTCTTC
TRBJ2-7,TRBD2,NA,TRBV7-2,CASSFRLAGRRLDTYEQYF,TGTGCCAGCAGCTTTCGACTAGCGGGTAGAAGATTAGATACCTACGAGCAGTACTTC
TRBJ1-1,NA,NA,TRBV12-3/TRBV12-4,CASSPNRLGTVNTEAFF,TGTGCCAGCAGTCCCAACCGCTTGGGGACGGTGAACACTGAAGCTTTCTTT
TRBJ2-7,TRBD1,NA,TRBV5-1,CASSLALGTGATYEQYF,TGCGCCAGCAGCTTGGCCCTTGGGACAGGTGCTACCTACGAGCAGTACTTC
TRBJ2-5,TRBD2,few,TRBV6-2/TRBV6-3,CASSILAGGRETQYF,TGTGCCAGCAGTATACTAGCGGGAGGAAGAGAGACCCAGTACTTC
TRBJ1-2,NA,NA,TRBV7-2,CASSPPPIYGYTF,TGTGCCAGCAGCCCTCCCCCTATTTATGGCTACACCTTC
TRBJ2-7,NA,NA,TRBV19,CASSDRDIYEQYF,TGTGCCAGTAGTGACCGGGACATCTACGAGCAGTACTTC
TRBJ2-1,TRBD2,NA,TRBV2,CASDEGWLAGGNNEQFF,TGTGCCAGCGACGAAGGATGGCTAGCGGGGGGTAACAATGAGCAGTTCTTC